This T cell receptor (beta chain) came from a study of blood T cells in healthy people across ages. Study results and limitations: Whereas aged donors had fewer naive CD4+ cells, long-lived donors had more of them and higher diversity. Naive and antigen-experienced cells were not separated, limiting conclusive comparison.

This clonotype was observed a single time. Its antigen is not identified. The use of a sample-barcoded 5' primer and a J-beta primer mix characterized a second PCR of roughly 6 to 12 cycles. TCRdb called the 5' RACE reads again in MiXCR, with one record for every CDR3 protein. This table has 1,100,000 or so distinct CDR3 sequences, 40% to 50% appearing once. The individuals who served as donors were healthy Caucasians living in Russia, aged roughly 6 to 90. Extractions gave at least 5.5 micrograms of total RNA per sample. CDR1 and CDR2 (germline): SQVTM, ANQGSEA. The CDR3 loop spans 14 amino acids. Trimming removed 6 bases from V and 1 base from J; junction bases left unmatched: 6.

The clonotype comes from a woman aged 60-75 years in good health. The gene calls are TRBV29-1 and TRBJ1-5; 7 nucleotides match TRBD1. Material: blood. The CDR3 nucleotides read TGCAGCGTGCCACAGGGGCCGAGCAATCAGCCCCAGCATTTT. Protein: CSVPQGPSNQPQHF.